These T cell receptor beta chains were read from a single sample in a study of shared clonotypes between healthy human individuals. Only in-frame clones appear in the TCRdb table, and some are missing; sequencing was by immunoSEQ multiplex PCR. This sample has 2 million to 2.5 million clones, with roughly 95% found just once. The sequenced sample was naive CD4+ T cells sorted from blood. These receptors came from a man aged 18-30 years in good health. CDR3s include the opening cysteine and the closing phenylalanine or tryptophan. Each record gives: clone size, J gene, V gene, D gene, CDR3 protein, CDR3 DNA. A D gene is named only where the DNA matches it firmly. Clone size is stated in some rows and not others, as once, few, many or a class when expanded.

abundance: .
j_gene: TRBJ1-1
v_gene: TRBV6-5
d_gene: .
CDR3aa: CASKPLGLNTEAFF
CDR3nt: TGTGCCAGCAAACCCCTAGGCCTGAACACTGAAGCTTTCTTT

abundance: .
j_gene: TRBJ2-3
v_gene: TRBV10-3
d_gene: .
CDR3aa: CAISGLTGDTQYF
CDR3nt: TGTGCCATCAGTGGACTGACAGGAGATACGCAGTATTTT

abundance: .
j_gene: TRBJ2-2
v_gene: TRBV9
d_gene: TRBD2
CDR3aa: CASSQRGGTGELFF
CDR3nt: TGTGCCAGCAGTCAGCGGGGGGGCACCGGGGAGCTGTTTTTT

abundance: .
j_gene: TRBJ2-5
v_gene: TRBV10-3
d_gene: TRBD1
CDR3aa: CAIRTGSGETQYF
CDR3nt: TGTGCCATCAGGACAGGGTCGGGAGAGACCCAGTACTTC

abundance: once
j_gene: TRBJ1-5
v_gene: TRBV4-1
d_gene: .
CDR3aa: CASSQGRVLNAANQPQHF
CDR3nt: TGCGCCAGCAGCCAAGGCAGGGTACTAAACGCGGCCAATCAGCCCCAGCATTTT

abundance: .
j_gene: TRBJ2-2
v_gene: TRBV5-4
d_gene: .
CDR3aa: CASSKSSGTGTGELFF
CDR3nt: TGTGCCAGCAGCAAAAGTTCCGGGACGGGCACCGGGGAGCTGTTTTTT

abundance: .
j_gene: TRBJ1-5
v_gene: TRBV18
d_gene: TRBD1
CDR3aa: CASSPTGTNQPQHF
CDR3nt: TGTGCCAGCTCACCGACAGGGACCAATCAGCCCCAGCATTTT

abundance: .
j_gene: TRBJ2-1
v_gene: TRBV5-1
d_gene: .
CDR3aa: CASSLTGLGNEQFF
CDR3nt: TGCGCCAGCAGCTTGACGGGGTTGGGCAATGAGCAGTTCTTC

abundance: .
j_gene: TRBJ1-4
v_gene: TRBV30
d_gene: .
CDR3aa: CAWSLRVREKLFF
CDR3nt: TGTGCCTGGAGCCTGAGGGTGCGGGAAAAACTGTTTTTT

abundance: .
j_gene: TRBJ2-4
v_gene: TRBV6-1
d_gene: TRBD2
CDR3aa: CASSEDNRRGGGLAKNIQYF
CDR3nt: TGTGCCAGCAGTGAAGATAACCGTCGGGGCGGGGGTTTAGCCAAAAACATTCAGTACTTC

abundance: .
j_gene: TRBJ2-7
v_gene: TRBV4-2
d_gene: TRBD1
CDR3aa: CASSQDNRDRAYEQYF
CDR3nt: TGTGCCAGCAGCCAAGATAATCGGGACAGGGCATACGAGCAGTACTTC

abundance: once
j_gene: TRBJ2-2
v_gene: TRBV6-1
d_gene: .
CDR3aa: CASSPLGNTGELFF
CDR3nt: TGTGCCAGCAGTCCCTTAGGGAACACCGGGGAGCTGTTTTTT

abundance: few
j_gene: TRBJ2-7
v_gene: TRBV10-3
d_gene: TRBD1
CDR3aa: CAIRSTIDRAAYEQYF
CDR3nt: TGTGCCATCCGATCAACCATCGACAGGGCAGCCTACGAGCAGTACTTC

abundance: .
j_gene: TRBJ1-2
v_gene: TRBV4-3
d_gene: .
CDR3aa: CASSQEGSSIYGYTF
CDR3nt: TGCGCCAGCAGCCAAGAGGGCAGCTCTATCTATGGCTACACCTTC

abundance: once
j_gene: TRBJ2-3
v_gene: TRBV5-1
d_gene: TRBD1
CDR3aa: CASSLGGQITDTQYF
CDR3nt: TGCGCCAGCAGCTTGGGGGGACAGATCACAGATACGCAGTATTTT

abundance: .
j_gene: TRBJ1-2
v_gene: TRBV28
d_gene: TRBD1
CDR3aa: CASSPGQGPGYTF
CDR3nt: TGTGCCAGCAGTCCGGGACAGGGACCCGGCTACACCTTC

abundance: .
j_gene: TRBJ1-6
v_gene: TRBV5-8
d_gene: .
CDR3aa: CASSFGGGNTNSPLHF
CDR3nt: TGTGCCAGCAGCTTCGGTGGGGGTAATACGAATTCACCCCTCCACTTT

abundance: .
j_gene: TRBJ2-5
v_gene: TRBV11-2
d_gene: .
CDR3aa: CASSLNGFGKTQYF
CDR3nt: TGTGCCAGCAGCTTAAACGGGTTCGGGAAGACCCAGTACTTC